The clone carrying this T cell receptor (beta chain) was counted only a few times. Its antigen is unknown. Germline V gene data show CDR1 as ENHRY and CDR2 as SYGVKD. Trimming pared 2 bases from V and 8 bases from J, leaving 19 bases between. The CDR3 spans 16 residues. The record originates from a study of Graves' ophthalmopathy and Graves' hyperthyroidism. Transcripts of RNA were the source for amplifying TCR beta CDR3 regions. The library came from an HTBI-primed first-round RT-PCR and a second-round multiplex PCR. TCRdb analysed the multiplex PCR reads with MiXCR anew, one entry per CDR3 protein. The table lists 600,000 to 700,000 distinct CDR3 sequences, approximately 39% of them singletons. Fresh peripheral blood, 10 ml, was the PBMC source. Study-wide findings and caveats: Prediction of ophthalmopathy progression reached about 70% sensitivity and roughly 72% specificity.

Sequencing was carried out using peripheral blood. The rearrangement uses TRBV10-3 and TRBJ1-3; perhaps TRBD1 as D (5 bases). The origin of this receptor is an adult man with Graves' ophthalmopathy. The CDR3 region is CAISETGTAYGYTIYF. The DNA for the CDR3 is TGTGCCATCAGTGAGACCGGGACGGCGTATGGCTACACCATATATTTT.